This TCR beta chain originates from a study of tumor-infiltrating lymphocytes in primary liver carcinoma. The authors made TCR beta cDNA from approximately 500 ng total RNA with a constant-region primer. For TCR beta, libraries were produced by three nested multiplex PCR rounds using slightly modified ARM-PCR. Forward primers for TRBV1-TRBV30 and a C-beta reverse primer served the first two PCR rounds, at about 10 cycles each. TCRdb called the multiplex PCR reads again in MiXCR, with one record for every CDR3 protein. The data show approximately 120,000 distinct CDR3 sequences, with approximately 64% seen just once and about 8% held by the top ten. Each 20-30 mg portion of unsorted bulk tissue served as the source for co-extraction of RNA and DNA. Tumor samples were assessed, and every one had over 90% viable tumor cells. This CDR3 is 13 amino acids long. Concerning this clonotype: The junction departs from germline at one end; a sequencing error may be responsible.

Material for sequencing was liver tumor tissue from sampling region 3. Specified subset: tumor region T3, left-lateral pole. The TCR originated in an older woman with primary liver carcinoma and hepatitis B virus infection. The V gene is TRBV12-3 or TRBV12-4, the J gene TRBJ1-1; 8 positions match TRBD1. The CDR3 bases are TGTGCCAGCAGAAGGACAGGGAACACGGAAGCTTTCTTT. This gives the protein CASRRTGNTEAFF.